The 4 T cell receptor beta chains reported below all come from one sample, sequenced in a study of T cells in narcolepsy. Here immunoSEQ multiplex PCR was the method, and the copy in TCRdb shows in-frame clones only, minus some. The sample contains more than 30,000 clones, roughly 80% of which appear only once. Sequencing used CD45RA- memory CD4+ T cells from PBMCs. The receptors were gathered from a human donor with narcolepsy.

V usage is TRBV19 and J usage is TRBJ2-6; D possibly matches TRBD1 or TRBD2 (5 bases each). V gave up 3 bases and J gave up 0 bases, with 15 bases separating them. Germline V gene sequence: CDR1 LNHDA, CDR2 SQIVND (reference sequence). The length of the CDR3 is 18 residues. The CDR3: CASSMSRGVSSGANVLTF. For the CDR3, the DNA is TGTGCCAGTAGTATGTCGAGGGGCGTTAGCTCTGGGGCCAACGTCCTGACTTTC.

The rearrangement links TRBV6-5 to TRBJ1-1; maybe TRBD1 (6 bases). The CDR3 length is 14 residues. V was trimmed by 6 bases and J by 3 bases, leaving 14 bases between them. Germline assignment: CDR1 MNHEY and CDR2 SVGAGI. CDR3 in DNA: TGTGCCAGCAGCCTCAGGGGTGGGGACACTGAAGCTTTCTTT. Encoded protein: CASSLRGGDTEAFF.

This chain uses TRBV5-4 with TRBJ2-5; TRBD1 agrees at 9 bases. Matching the DNA end better, TRBJ2-7 makes the J call doubtful. This CDR3 spans 16 amino acids. Germline CDR1 SGHNT, CDR2 YYREEE (reference sequence). Here the CDR3 reads CASSAPWRDRAYEQYF. CDR3 nucleotide sequence: TGTGCCAGCAGCGCGCCCTGGAGGGACAGGGCCTACGAGCAGTACTTC.

V gene TRBV5-6 combines with J gene TRBJ1-2, with D unresolved. Deletions cut 0 bases from V and 0 bases from J, with 12 bases between. From germline, CDR1 is SGHDT and CDR2 YYEEEE. The CDR3 is 16 amino acids. DNA for the CDR3: TGTGCCAGCAGCTTGGAAGGGCCTGTGTCTAACTATGGCTACACCTTC. Residues: CASSLEGPVSNYGYTF.